This entry lists 26 T cell receptor beta chains sequenced from one sample in a study of beta chain features in type 1 diabetes. Overall study results and limits: When Type 1 diabetes patients were examined, their TCRB CDR3s proved moderately but significantly shorter in all four CD4+ subsets.

For these receptors, no antigen is known. Sequencing targeted expressed TCRB transcripts, as all isolated RNA had been reverse transcribed. The repertoire was sequenced with immunoSEQ multiplex PCR; TCRdb's copy has only in-frame clones and lacks some. The sample holds under 300,000 clones, 11% to 15% seen once. The sequenced sample was naive CD4+ T cells from blood. Receptors were obtained from a man under 40 with type 1 diabetes.

The J gene is TRBJ1-2, the V gene TRBV5-6; D gene unclear. The CDR3 length is 13 residues. CDR1 is SGHDT, CDR2 YYEEEE, per germline. V gave up 3 bases and J gave up 6 bases, with 12 bases separating them. The CDR3 is CASSWGDGDGYTF. The CDR3 nucleotides are TGTGCCAGCAGCTGGGGAGATGGCGATGGCTACACCTTC.

The chain couples TRBV4-2 to TRBJ2-6; D is unresolved. CDR1 is LGHNA and CDR2 is YNFKEQ in the germline V gene. Between the trimmed V and J ends, which lost 0 bases and 9 bases, there was a span of 18 bases. This CDR3 comprises 17 residues. CDR3 region: CASSQEPREARVNVLTF. The DNA of the CDR3 is TGTGCCAGCAGCCAAGAACCCCGCGAGGCCCGGGTCAACGTCCTGACTTTC.

The gene calls are TRBV6-1 and TRBJ2-5, with 8 bases aligning to TRBD1. Germline CDR1 MNHNS, CDR2 SASEGT. The CDR3 covers 13 residues. Unmatched junction bases numbered 3, after V lost 6 bases and J lost 3 bases. The CDR3 bases are TGTGCCAGCAGCCAGACAGGGGAAGAGACCCAGTACTTC. This encodes CASSQTGEETQYF.

The chain employs TRBV5-4 and TRBJ2-7; 13 bases line up with TRBD2. The CDR3 contains 15 residues. Trimming removed 3 bases from V and 6 bases from J; junction bases left unmatched: 6. The V gene's germline CDR1 is SGHNT and CDR2 YYREEE (reference sequence). CDR3: CASSSTSGRASEQYF. In nucleotides, the CDR3 is TGTGCCAGCAGCTCCACTAGCGGGAGGGCCAGCGAGCAGTACTTC.

In DNA, the CDR3 is TGCGCCAGCAGGCTATTCCTAGAGGAGGTAAATGAGCAGTTCTTC. Translating it yields CASRLFLEEVNEQFF. The genes are TRBV5-1 and TRBJ2-1, with D possibly matching TRBD2 (5 bases). This CDR3 comprises 15 residues. Germline V gene lookup returns CDR1 SGHRS and CDR2 YFSETQ. V lost 5 bases and J 7 bases, leaving 19 bases between the germline ends.

The sample holds a few counts of this clone. The J gene is TRBJ1-1, the V gene TRBV5-6; 7 bases align to TRBD1. V lost 0 bases to trimming and J lost 3 bases; unmatched junction nucleotides: 8. Germline V gene lookup returns CDR1 SGHDT and CDR2 YYEEEE. CDR3 length equals 16 residues. This CDR3 reads CASSLEYRGQDTEAFF. The CDR3 DNA sequence: TGTGCCAGCAGCTTGGAATATAGGGGGCAGGACACTGAAGCTTTCTTT. The variable domain in full, completed from reference TRBV5-6 and TRBJ1-1, reads DAGVTQSPTHLIKTRGQQVTLRCSPKSGHDTVSWYQQALGQGPQFIFQYYEEEERQRGNFPDRFSGHQFPNYSSELNVNALLLGDSALYLCASSLEYRGQDTEAFFGQGTRLTVV.

This clone showed up just a few times. The V and J genes are TRBV9 and TRBJ1-2; D gene ambiguous. The CDR3 is made up of 15 amino acids. The germline V gene has CDR1 SGDLS and CDR2 YYNGEE. V was cut by 2 bases and J by 1 base, with 12 bases left in between. CDR3 in amino acids: CASSVGGSDNYGYTF. The CDR3, as DNA: TGTGCCAGCAGCGTGGGAGGAAGTGATAACTATGGCTACACCTTC.

The chain is built from TRBV2 and TRBJ1-4; possibly TRBD1 for D (6 bases). The CDR3 contains 14 residues. Germline-derived CDR1 and CDR2 are SNHLY and FYNNEI. Trimming stripped 4 bases from V and 7 bases from J, with 13 bases between. CDR3 bases: TGTGCCAGCAGTGTCACAGGGCGTCGTGAAAAACTGTTTTTT. Protein: CASSVTGRREKLFF.

The chain combines TRBV11-2 with TRBJ2-1; D ambiguous. CDR3 length equals 15 residues. V lost 0 bases and J lost 0, with 6 bases in between. The germline CDR1 and CDR2 sequences are SGHAT and FQNNGV. In DNA form, the CDR3 reads TGTGCCAGCAGCTTAGATCTCGGCTCCTACAATGAGCAGTTCTTC. This gives the protein CASSLDLGSYNEQFF.

This sequence joins TRBV29-1 and TRBJ1-5; weak D call: TRBD1 (6 bases). The CDR3 contains 13 residues. The V gene's germline CDR1 is SQVTM and CDR2 ANQGSEA. V shed 4 bases and J shed 6 bases, with 13 bases lying between them. CDR3 DNA sequence: TGCAGCGTTGCAGGGGAAAGAGGTCAGCCCCAGCATTTT. As protein: CSVAGERGQPQHF.

This clone has just a few counts. The chain combines TRBV11-2 with TRBJ1-1; 7 bases are shared with TRBD1. CDR3 size: 15 residues. With 5 bases clipped from V and 1 base from J, the junction kept 7 bases outside the gene matches. CDR1 and CDR2 from the germline V gene are SGHAT and FQNNGV. DNA of the CDR3: TGTGCCAGCAGCCAACTAACAGGGGCGAACACTGAAGCTTTCTTT. It yields the protein CASSQLTGANTEAFF.

The chain is built from TRBV15 and TRBJ2-7; 10 bases are shared with TRBD1. The CDR3 length is 14 residues. Germline values: CDR1 LNHNV, CDR2 YYDKDF (reference sequence). Germline trimming cut 3 bases from V and 3 bases from J; bases unmatched to any gene: 2. CDR3 nucleotides: TGTGCCACCAGCAGGACAGGGGGCTTCTACGAGCAGTACTTC. The encoded protein is CATSRTGGFYEQYF.

The rearrangement joins TRBV7-8 to TRBJ2-5, with a possible D match to TRBD1 (6 bases). Trimming cost V 5 bases and J 5 bases, with 21 bases left between them. The germline gives CDR1 SGHVS, CDR2 FQNEAQ. The CDR3 is made up of 16 amino acids. CDR3 region: CASSGSPRGGDETQYF. In DNA, the CDR3 is TGTGCCAGCAGCGGTAGCCCCCGAGGGGGAGACGAGACCCAGTACTTC.

In this sample, this clone turned up a few times. This chain uses TRBV12-5 with TRBJ1-5; no firm D call. The length of the CDR3 is 11 residues. Between the trimmed V and J ends, which lost 4 bases and 5 bases, there was a span of 3 bases. From germline, CDR1 is LGHNT and CDR2 FRNRAP. This CDR3 reads CASGSYQPQHF. For the CDR3, the DNA is TGTGCTAGTGGTTCCTATCAGCCCCAGCATTTT.

This clone has a handful of counts. The chain uses TRBV18 and TRBJ2-7; tentatively, D is TRBD1 (7 bases). Germline V gives CDR1 KGHSH, CDR2 LQKENI. V was shortened by 5 bases and J by 3 bases, with 14 bases between the two germline ends. The length of the CDR3 is 14 residues. DNA for the CDR3: TGTGCCAGCTCAACGGCGGGACAGTTCTACGAGCAGTACTTC. Protein: CASSTAGQFYEQYF.

The chain is built from TRBV4-2 and TRBJ2-2; D is undetermined. This CDR3 contains 14 residues. Trimming stripped 5 bases from V and 4 bases from J, with 11 bases between. Germline CDR1 and CDR2: LGHNA and YNFKEQ. CDR3 amino acids: CASSLFAPTGELFF. CDR3 coding DNA: TGTGCCAGCAGCTTGTTTGCGCCCACCGGGGAGCTGTTTTTT.

This chain connects TRBV6-4 to TRBJ1-2, with no clear D. Germline assignment: CDR1 MRHNA and CDR2 SNTAGT. Trimming took 2 bases from V and 2 from J, leaving 3 bases between them. The CDR3 covers 12 residues. The chain's CDR3 is CASSDTNYGYTF. The CDR3 DNA reads as TGTGCCAGCAGTGACACAAACTATGGCTACACCTTC.

This clone was counted a few times. CDR3 region: CASSQVGARGNTIYF. The CDR3 bases are TGTGCCAGCAGCCAAGTTGGGGCGCGGGGAAACACCATATATTTT. J is TRBJ1-3 and V is TRBV4-2; D possibly corresponds to TRBD1 (5 bases). The germline V gene encodes CDR1 LGHNA and CDR2 YNFKEQ. V was pared by 1 base and J by 4 bases, with 11 bases between. CDR3 length: 15 residues.

This clone occurred a few times. V is TRBV29-1 and J is TRBJ1-1; D is possibly TRBD1 (5 bases). Germline V CDR1 and CDR2: SQVTM, ANQGSEA. Between the trimmed V and J ends, which lost 5 bases and 0 bases, there was a span of 16 bases. The CDR3 runs 15 residues. CDR3 sequence reads: CSVTLRGGLNTEAFF. The CDR3 region has the DNA TGCAGCGTTACCCTGAGGGGAGGGTTGAACACTGAAGCTTTCTTT.

J is TRBJ2-7 and V is TRBV6-6, with TRBD1 matching over 7 bases. The trim removed 5 bases at V and 3 bases at J, leaving 7 bases unmatched. CDR1 and CDR2 from the germline V gene are MNHNY and SVGAGI (reference sequence). The CDR3 length is 14 residues. CDR3 loop: CASSPTDRDYEQYF. CDR3 bases: TGTGCCAGCAGTCCTACAGACAGGGACTACGAGCAGTACTTC.

The chain links TRBV18 to TRBJ1-4, with 7 bases matching TRBD1. V shed 8 bases and J 10 bases; nucleotides not matched to a gene: 10. The CDR3 covers 13 residues. Germline assignment: CDR1 KGHSH and CDR2 LQKENI. CDR3 nucleotide sequence: TGTGCCAGCCCCCGGGACAGCCAGGGAAAACTGTTTTTT. Translated: CASPRDSQGKLFF.

This clone has more than one count but fewer than ten. The V gene is TRBV5-1, the J gene TRBJ2-5; possibly TRBD2 for D (6 bases). Trimming removed 0 bases at V and 4 bases at J, with 13 bases between. Germline V gene data show CDR1 as SGHRS and CDR2 as YFSETQ. The CDR3 loop spans 15 amino acids. The DNA for the CDR3 is TGCGCCAGCAGCTTGGTGCCGGGGGAAATAGAGACCCAGTACTTC. Its translation: CASSLVPGEIETQYF.

J is TRBJ1-1 and V is TRBV29-1; D unclear. V dropped 6 bases and J dropped 1 base, with 12 bases sitting between them. In germline, CDR1 is SQVTM, CDR2 ANQGSEA. The CDR3 length is 13 residues. This CDR3 is CSVAKEENTEAFF. The CDR3 nucleotides read TGCAGCGTAGCCAAAGAAGAGAACACTGAAGCTTTCTTT.

The chain carries TRBV25-1 and TRBJ1-1; D is ambiguous. The V and J ends lost 2 bases and 4 bases respectively, with 11 bases between them. The CDR3 has 14 residues. Germline V CDR1 and CDR2: MGHDK, SYGVNS. The CDR3 bases are TGTGCCAGCAGTGAAACTGAGTGGAGCACTGAAGCTTTCTTT. This encodes CASSETEWSTEAFF. The variable domain in full, with the rest retrieved from reference TRBV25-1 and TRBJ1-1, is EADIYQTPRYLVIGTGKKITLECSQTMGHDKMYWYQQDPGMELHLIHYSYGVNSTEKGDLSSESTVSRIRTEHFPLTLESARPSHTSQYLCASSETEWSTEAFFGQGTRLTVV.

The chain has TRBV7-2 and TRBJ2-1; D remains unclear. The CDR3 length is 16 residues. Germline V gene lookup returns CDR1 SGHTA and CDR2 FQGNSA. V was trimmed by 5 bases and J by 1 base, leaving 15 bases between them. The CDR3 nucleotides read TGTGCCAGCAGCCCACGTTTAGTCCAATCCTACAATGAGCAGTTCTTC. It is translated as CASSPRLVQSYNEQFF.

This clone showed up just a few times. V usage is TRBV6-5 and J usage is TRBJ2-2, with TRBD2 as a possible D gene (5 bases). V was shortened by 8 bases and J by 4 bases, with 5 bases between the two germline ends. This CDR3 is 11 amino acids long. CDR1 and CDR2 (germline): MNHEY, SVGAGI. The CDR3 DNA reads TGTGCCAGCGGGAGCACCGGGGAGCTGTTTTTT. Protein product: CASGSTGELFF.